This T cell receptor beta chain was documented in a study of T cells in Graves' hyperthyroidism and ophthalmopathy. Diagnosis of hyperthyroidism was new in patients aged 18 to 65, and its duration was under 2 months. RNA transcripts provided the source from which TCR beta CDR3 regions were amplified. HTBI primers were the set used in a first-round RT-PCR of the TCR CDR3. One entry per CDR3 protein, called by TCRdb with MiXCR from the multiplex PCR reads. Here the sample spans some 380,000 distinct CDR3 sequences, roughly 13% being singletons. This CDR3 spans 13 amino acids. Germline CDR1 reads SEHNR; CDR2 reads FQNEAQ (reference sequence). With 9 bases clipped from V and 3 bases from J, the junction kept 4 bases outside the gene matches. This clonotype was observed many times.

The receptor comes from a man aged 25 to 40 with Graves' hyperthyroidism that later progressed to Graves' ophthalmopathy. The J gene is TRBJ2-3, the V gene TRBV7-9; 9 nucleotides agree with TRBD1. Material for sequencing was blood. CDR3 nucleotide sequence: TGTGCCAGTACAGGGGGCTTTACAGATACGCAGTATTTT. Amino acids: CASTGGFTDTQYF.